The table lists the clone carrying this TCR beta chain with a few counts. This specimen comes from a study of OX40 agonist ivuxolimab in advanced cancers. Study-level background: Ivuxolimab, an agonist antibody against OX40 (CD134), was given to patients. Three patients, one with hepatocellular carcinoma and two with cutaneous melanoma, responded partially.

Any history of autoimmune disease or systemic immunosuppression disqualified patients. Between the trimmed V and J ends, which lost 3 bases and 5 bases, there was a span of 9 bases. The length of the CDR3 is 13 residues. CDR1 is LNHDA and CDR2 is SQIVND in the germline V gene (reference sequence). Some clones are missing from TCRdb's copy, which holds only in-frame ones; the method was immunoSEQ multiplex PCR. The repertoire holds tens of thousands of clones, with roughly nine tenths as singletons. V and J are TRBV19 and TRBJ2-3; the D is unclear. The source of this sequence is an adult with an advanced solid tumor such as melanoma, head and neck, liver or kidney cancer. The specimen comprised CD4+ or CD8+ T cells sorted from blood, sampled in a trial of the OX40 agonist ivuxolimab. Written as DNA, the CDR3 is TGTGCCAGTAGTATTCGCGCCGGAGATACGCAGTATTTT. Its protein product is CASSIRAGDTQYF.